This T cell receptor beta chain comes out of a study of blood T cell repertoires in COVID-19. Study overall: Samples representing acute and convalescent COVID-19 were sourced from the United States, Italy and Spain.

Here immunoSEQ multiplex PCR was the method, and the copy in TCRdb shows in-frame clones only, minus some. The sample has about 200,000 clones, approximately 91% seen once. The CDR3 covers 15 residues. CDR1 is SGDLS and CDR2 is YYNGEE in the germline V gene. V gave up 3 bases and J gave up 2 bases, with 15 bases separating them. The sample comprised peripheral blood. This receptor was taken from a man aged 18 to 29 with active or convalescent COVID-19. The chain recombines TRBV9 with TRBJ2-7; TRBD1 might be the D (6 bases). CDR3 in amino acids: CASSASQGMTYEQYF. The CDR3 DNA is TGTGCCAGCAGCGCGTCTCAGGGGATGACCTACGAGCAGTACTTC. The full variable domain, in which reference TRBV9 and TRBJ2-7 provide the parts outside the CDR3, is DSGVTQTPKHLITATGQRVTLRCSPRSGDLSVYWYQQSLDQGLQFLIQYYNGEERAKGNILERFSAQQFPDLHSELNLSSLELGDSALYFCASSASQGMTYEQYFGPGTRLTVT.